This is a list of T cell receptor beta chains from one sample in a study of T cell responses to AZD1222 COVID-19 vaccine. Sequencing was performed with immunoSEQ multiplex PCR; in TCRdb, only in-frame clones are kept and a portion is missing. The table has about 170,000 clones, just over 90% seen once. This material consisted of peripheral blood, taken on day 0 of AZD1222 vaccination. The receptors here all came from an adult in good health. The CDR3 runs from the conserved cysteine through the conserved F or W. A D gene is named only where the DNA matches it firmly. Clone size is shown for a subset of rows, as once, few, many or a class of expanded clone.

-,TRBJ2-5,TRBV24-1,TRBD1,CATSDADRGETQYF,TGTGCCACCAGTGATGCGGACAGGGGAGAGACCCAGTACTTC
-,TRBJ2-6,TRBV2,-,CASSFPVSGANVLTF,TGTGCCAGCTCATTTCCCGTCTCTGGGGCCAACGTCCTGACTTTC
few,TRBJ2-3,TRBV5-1,-,CAISDGSTDTQYF,TGCGCCATTTCGGACGGTTCCACAGATACGCAGTATTTT
-,TRBJ2-1,TRBV25-1,-,CASSESWGSWNEQFF,TGTGCCAGCAGTGAAAGCTGGGGCTCGTGGAATGAGCAGTTCTTC
-,TRBJ1-2,TRBV4-1,-,CASSQGNTVGYGYTF,TGCGCCAGCAGCCAAGGGAATACGGTGGGGTATGGCTACACCTTC
-,TRBJ1-1,TRBV14,-,CASSQTWTARNTEAFF,TGTGCCAGCAGCCAAACATGGACAGCCAGGAACACTGAAGCTTTCTTT
-,TRBJ1-1,TRBV19,-,CASSIGGVNTEAFF,TGTGCCAGTAGTATTGGGGGAGTGAACACTGAAGCTTTCTTT
-,TRBJ1-5,TRBV4-1,-,CASSQLGGSNQPQHF,TGCGCCAGCAGCCAATTAGGGGGTAGCAATCAGCCCCAGCATTTT
-,TRBJ2-2,TRBV18,TRBD1,CASSPPGQGLTGELFF,TGTGCCAGCTCACCACCCGGACAGGGGCTCACCGGGGAGCTGTTTTTT
-,TRBJ1-3,TRBV9,-,CASSVDRGSGNTIYF,TGTGCCAGCAGCGTAGATCGGGGGTCTGGAAACACCATATATTTT
-,TRBJ1-1,TRBV4-1,-,CASSRGRVNVNTEAFF,TGCGCCAGCAGCCGGGGTCGAGTGAACGTGAACACTGAAGCTTTCTTT
-,TRBJ2-7,TRBV27,TRBD1,CASSFSWDRISYEQYF,TGTGCCAGCAGTTTTTCATGGGACAGAATTTCCTACGAGCAGTACTTC
-,TRBJ2-5,TRBV11-2,-,CASSRNQETQYF,TGTGCCAGCAGCCGGAACCAAGAGACCCAGTACTTC
-,TRBJ2-5,TRBV7-2,-,CASTTGAFQETQYF,TGTGCCAGCACGACGGGGGCCTTTCAAGAGACCCAGTACTTC
-,TRBJ1-1,TRBV3-1/TRBV3-2,-,CASSQAPGEGVKAFF,TGTGCCAGCAGCCAAGCCCCTGGGGAGGGGGTGAAAGCTTTCTTT
once,TRBJ2-7,TRBV7-9,TRBD1,CASSPGGQGAGTAYEQYF,TGTGCCAGCAGTCCGGGGGGACAGGGGGCAGGTACGGCATACGAGCAGTACTTC
-,TRBJ1-1,TRBV3-1/TRBV3-2,-,CASSQDRHTEAFF,TGTGCCAGCAGCCAAGACAGACACACTGAAGCTTTCTTT
-,TRBJ2-1,TRBV3-1/TRBV3-2,-,CASSQVENNEQFF,TGTGCCAGCAGCCAAGTGGAAAACAATGAGCAGTTCTTC
once,TRBJ1-1,TRBV15,-,CAITRGGNWVDTEAFF,TGTGCCATCACACGAGGAGGGAACTGGGTGGACACTGAAGCTTTCTTT
-,TRBJ1-1,TRBV6-1,-,CASSDSRGRTEAFF,TGTGCCAGCAGTGATAGTAGGGGGAGGACTGAAGCTTTCTTT
once,TRBJ1-1,TRBV3-1/TRBV3-2,TRBD1,CASSPWTGVNTEAFF,TGTGCCAGCAGCCCATGGACAGGGGTGAACACTGAAGCTTTCTTT
-,TRBJ2-1,TRBV5-4,-,CASSHRDASDEQFF,TGTGCCAGCAGCCACCGGGACGCGAGCGATGAGCAGTTCTTC
once,TRBJ1-3,TRBV12-5,-,CASGDQGYGNTIYF,TGTGCTAGTGGCGACCAGGGTTACGGAAACACCATATATTTT
-,TRBJ2-5,TRBV11-2,-,CASSTQGGPGTLQETQYF,TGTGCCAGCAGCACACAGGGGGGGCCCGGGACACTGCAAGAGACCCAGTACTTC
-,TRBJ1-4,TRBV19,-,CASSIGTRTPNEKLFF,TGTGCCAGTAGTATTGGCACACGAACACCAAATGAAAAACTGTTTTTT
-,TRBJ1-2,TRBV2,-,CASSEDRVIGYTF,TGTGCCAGCAGTGAAGACAGGGTGATAGGCTACACCTTC
few,TRBJ1-1,TRBV12-3/TRBV12-4,-,CASSFQDEAFF,TGTGCCAGCAGTTTTCAAGACGAAGCTTTCTTT
-,TRBJ2-5,TRBV4-1,-,CASSRAGVQETQYF,TGCGCCAGCAGCCGGGCAGGGGTCCAAGAGACCCAGTACTTC
-,TRBJ1-2,TRBV12-3/TRBV12-4,TRBD1,CASSLTGEGYTF,TGTGCCAGCAGTTTGACAGGGGAAGGCTACACCTTC
-,TRBJ2-7,TRBV4-1,-,CASSQPQLSYEQYF,TGCGCCAGCAGCCAACCACAGCTATCCTACGAGCAGTACTTC
-,TRBJ2-1,TRBV4-2,-,CASSQDSGLRNEQFF,TGTGCCAGCAGCCAAGATAGCGGATTGCGGAATGAGCAGTTCTTC
-,TRBJ2-7,TRBV3-1/TRBV3-2,-,CASSQVGSVYEQYF,TGTGCCAGCAGCCAAGTGGGTTCGGTCTACGAGCAGTACTTC
-,TRBJ1-2,TRBV19,-,CASRYDLQYGYTF,TGTGCCAGTAGATACGACCTCCAATATGGCTACACCTTC
-,TRBJ2-7,TRBV7-2,TRBD1,CASSTRDRAYEQYF,TGTGCCAGCAGCACCCGGGACAGGGCCTACGAGCAGTACTTC
-,TRBJ1-4,TRBV3-1/TRBV3-2,-,CASSHFPGPNEKLFF,TGTGCCAGCAGCCATTTTCCAGGGCCTAATGAAAAACTGTTTTTT
-,TRBJ2-4,TRBV6-2/TRBV6-3,-,CASSWDKNIQYF,TGTGCCAGCAGCTGGGACAAAAACATTCAGTACTTC
-,TRBJ2-1,TRBV6-2/TRBV6-3,-,CASSPSSSYNEQFF,TGTGCCAGCAGTCCGAGTAGCTCCTACAATGAGCAGTTCTTC
-,TRBJ1-2,TRBV19,-,CASSPDVNSFGYGYTF,TGTGCCAGTAGTCCCGACGTGAACAGTTTTGGATATGGCTACACCTTC
-,TRBJ2-3,TRBV5-1,TRBD1,CASSHMTGIEDTQYF,TGCGCCAGCAGCCACATGACAGGGATAGAAGATACGCAGTATTTT
-,TRBJ1-1,TRBV6-5,-,CASLEQGSGHTEAFF,TGTGCCAGCCTAGAGCAGGGATCCGGTCACACTGAAGCTTTCTTT
-,TRBJ2-1,TRBV10-2,-,CASRSVGYNEQFF,TGCGCCAGCAGGTCCGTGGGATACAATGAGCAGTTCTTC
-,TRBJ2-7,TRBV6-2/TRBV6-3,-,CASGSGGSGIKSYEQYF,TGTGCCAGCGGTTCGGGGGGCAGCGGGATTAAATCCTACGAGCAGTACTTC
once,TRBJ1-2,TRBV4-2,TRBD1,CASSLDGQGPDGYTF,TGTGCCAGCAGCCTGGACGGACAGGGTCCGGATGGCTACACCTTC
-,TRBJ1-2,TRBV5-4,-,CASRNSFSRDYGYTF,TGTGCCAGCAGGAACAGCTTCAGTCGGGACTATGGCTACACCTTC
-,TRBJ1-3,TRBV6-5,-,CASSYSKATGNTIYF,TGTGCCAGCAGTTACTCGAAGGCAACTGGAAACACCATATATTTT
-,TRBJ2-3,TRBV7-2,-,CASSLVGVSTDTQYF,TGTGCCAGCAGCTTAGTCGGTGTTAGCACAGATACGCAGTATTTT
-,TRBJ2-1,TRBV2,TRBD2,CASSVAGIYNEQFF,TGTGCCAGCAGTGTAGCGGGGATATACAATGAGCAGTTCTTC
-,TRBJ1-1,TRBV6-5,-,CASRPTKVRVTEAFF,TGTGCCAGCAGGCCGACTAAAGTTAGGGTGACTGAAGCTTTCTTT
-,TRBJ1-2,TRBV7-9,TRBD1,CASSLGTGLGYTF,TGTGCCAGCAGCTTAGGGACAGGGCTTGGCTACACCTTC
-,TRBJ1-2,TRBV4-1,-,CASSQGNRQFAGGHRGYTF,TGCGCCAGCAGCCAAGGGAATAGGCAATTCGCGGGGGGCCATCGTGGCTACACCTTC
-,TRBJ1-5,TRBV2,-,CASTQGNSNQPQHF,TGTGCCAGCACTCAGGGAAATAGCAATCAGCCCCAGCATTTT
-,TRBJ1-2,TRBV12-5,TRBD1,CASGFGTGGDNGYTF,TGTGCTAGTGGTTTCGGGACAGGGGGCGACAATGGCTACACCTTC
-,TRBJ1-1,TRBV3-1/TRBV3-2,-,CASSQTNTEAFF,TGTGCCAGCAGCCAAACGAACACTGAAGCTTTCTTT
-,TRBJ2-6,TRBV5-5,-,CASSLRSYSGANVLTF,TGTGCCAGCAGCTTGCGAAGTTACTCTGGGGCCAACGTCCTGACTTTC
-,TRBJ2-3,TRBV10-1,TRBD1,CASSPTGTASDTQYF,TGCGCCAGCAGTCCGACCGGGACAGCTTCAGATACGCAGTATTTT
-,TRBJ1-2,TRBV5-6,TRBD1,CASSWGTGAEGYTF,TGTGCCAGCAGCTGGGGGACAGGGGCCGAAGGCTACACCTTC
-,TRBJ1-6,TRBV5-1,-,CASSRDGNSPLHF,TGCGCCAGCAGCCGGGACGGGAATTCACCCCTCCACTTT
-,TRBJ1-6,TRBV3-1/TRBV3-2,-,CASSQGGGNSPLHF,TGTGCCAGCAGCCAAGGAGGGGGGAATTCACCCCTCCACTTT
-,TRBJ1-3,TRBV5-5,TRBD1,CASSFWDRARGNTIYF,TGTGCCAGCAGCTTTTGGGACAGGGCGAGAGGAAACACCATATATTTT
-,TRBJ1-1,TRBV29-1,-,CSVGPRRAEAFF,TGCAGCGTTGGGCCTCGGAGAGCTGAAGCTTTCTTT